The 11 T cell receptor beta chains below all came from one sample that was sequenced in a study of cytomegalovirus exposure and HLA in healthy donors. The study ran its PCR with 60 Vbeta and 13 Jbeta primers. The protocol was immunoSEQ multiplex PCR, while the TCRdb copy is restricted to in-frame clones and leaves out a portion. This sample has 75,000 to 100,000 clones, with roughly 73% found just once. Sequenced input: PBMCs. The receptors were gathered from a man aged 35-49 years in good health and CMV-seronegative.

This sequence joins TRBV6-1 and TRBJ1-6; TRBD1 aligns across 9 bases. The J segment lost 10 bases and the V segment lost 7 bases, leaving 5 bases of the junction unmatched. This CDR3 has 13 residues. Germline V gives CDR1 MNHNS, CDR2 SASEGT. In DNA form, the CDR3 reads TGTGCCAGCACTAGGGACAGGGACTCACCCCTCCACTTT. Amino acids: CASTRDRDSPLHF.

The chain has TRBV11-2 and TRBJ2-1; D call uncertain. Trimming left V 4 bases short and J 0 bases short, with 13 bases between. The germline V gene has CDR1 SGHAT and CDR2 FQNNGV. The CDR3 extends over 16 amino acids. CDR3 DNA sequence: TGTGCCAGCAGCTATGACCCGACTGTCTCCTACAATGAGCAGTTCTTC. Amino acids: CASSYDPTVSYNEQFF.

This clone was observed once. The genes are TRBV4-1 and TRBJ2-3; TRBD2 matches at 7 bases. CDR1 and CDR2 (germline): MGHRA, YSYEKL. The CDR3 runs 16 residues. Germline trimming cut 4 bases from V and 1 base from J; bases unmatched to any gene: 8. The DNA for the CDR3 is TGCGCCAGCAGCCTTGCGTGGGAGGGGCGCACAGATACGCAGTATTTT. Translating gives CASSLAWEGRTDTQYF.

This clone was seen a few times. The gene calls are TRBV7-2 and TRBJ2-7; D is ambiguous. Trimming shortened V by 1 base and J by 4 bases, and 14 bases separated the two germline ends. The CDR3 length is 15 residues. The V gene's germline CDR1 is SGHTA and CDR2 FQGNSA. CDR3 sequence reads: CASSLGQTPTYEQYF. For the CDR3, the DNA is TGTGCCAGCAGCTTAGGACAAACACCTACGTACGAGCAGTACTTC. The whole variable domain, filled in from reference TRBV7-2 and TRBJ2-7, reads GAGVSQSPSNKVTEKGKDVELRCDPISGHTALYWYRQSLGQGLEFLIYFQGNSAPDKSGLPSDRFSAERTGGSVSTLTIQRTQQEDSAVYLCASSLGQTPTYEQYFGPGTRLTVT.

The chain couples TRBV19 to TRBJ1-5; the D gene is possibly TRBD1 (5 bases). The germline V gene encodes CDR1 LNHDA and CDR2 SQIVND (reference sequence). Trimming left V 6 bases short and J 5 bases short, with 11 bases between. The CDR3 contains 13 residues. CDR3 sequence: CASSQGGDQPQHF. CDR3 sequence (DNA): TGTGCCAGTAGCCAGGGAGGAGATCAGCCCCAGCATTTT.

The chain has TRBV13 and TRBJ2-3; possible D gene TRBD1, 6 bases. This CDR3 is built from 13 residues. The V gene's germline CDR1 is PRHDT and CDR2 FYEKMQ (reference sequence). The germline V and J ends were trimmed by 8 bases and 3 bases, with 12 bases remaining between them. Here the CDR3 reads CASEQGRTDTQYF. The CDR3, as DNA: TGTGCCAGCGAACAGGGTCGGACAGATACGCAGTATTTT.

This clone was detected a few times. The J gene is TRBJ1-2, the V gene TRBV29-1; D not certain. V lost 7 bases, J lost 0 bases, and 15 bases lay in between. This CDR3 comprises 14 residues. Germline V gene data show CDR1 as SQVTM and CDR2 as ANQGSEA. The CDR3 DNA sequence: TGCAGCGCGGACGGTATGACTACTAACTATGGCTACACCTTC. Its protein is CSADGMTTNYGYTF.

This rearrangement joins TRBV5-1 to TRBJ1-4, with TRBD1 as a possible D gene (5 bases). V was clipped by 4 bases and J by 7 bases, with 11 bases between them. This CDR3 has 13 residues. Per germline, CDR1 SGHRS and CDR2 YFSETQ. The CDR3 loop reads CASSLQESEKLFF. The CDR3 region has the DNA TGCGCCAGCAGCCTACAGGAGAGTGAAAAACTGTTTTTT.

This chain links TRBV27 with TRBJ2-3; no clear D gene. This CDR3 is 13 amino acids long. The V end lost 3 bases, the J end lost 1 base, and 5 bases lay between the germline ends. CDR1 is MNHEY, CDR2 SMNVEV, per germline (reference sequence). CDR3 nucleotides: TGTGCCAGCAGTTTTCCTGGCACAGATACGCAGTATTTT. As protein: CASSFPGTDTQYF.

This clone was observed once. The V call is TRBV19, the J call TRBJ1-5; no clear D. V was clipped by 3 bases and J by 0 bases, with 12 bases between them. Per germline, CDR1 LNHDA and CDR2 SQIVND (reference sequence). The CDR3 contains 16 residues. For the CDR3, the DNA is TGTGCCAGTAGTATGAGATATGTAGATAGCAATCAGCCCCAGCATTTT. Its protein product is CASSMRYVDSNQPQHF.

The gene calls are TRBV7-6 and TRBJ1-1; 7 nucleotides match TRBD1. There are 17 residues in the CDR3. J lost 4 bases, V lost 2 bases, and 13 bases had no gene match. Germline assignment: CDR1 SGHVS and CDR2 FNYEAQ. DNA for the CDR3: TGTGCCAGCAGCTTACACACCTTGACAGGGATGGGCACTGAAGCTTTCTTT. It specifies CASSLHTLTGMGTEAFF.